The 17 T cell receptor beta chains given below trace back to one sample, sequenced in a study of blood T cell repertoires in COVID-19. The method was immunoSEQ multiplex PCR; TCRdb's version includes in-frame clones alone and lacks a portion of them. The sample includes roughly 120,000 clones, 80% to 90% of them seen just once. The sequenced sample was peripheral blood. These receptors all stem from a woman between 45 and 65 years old with active or convalescent COVID-19.

This clone was seen a handful of times. The DNA of the CDR3 is TGTGCCAGCAGTTTATTTCGGACAGGGAATTCACCCCTCCACTTT. It translates to CASSLFRTGNSPLHF. This rearrangement joins TRBV28 to TRBJ1-6; 8 nucleotides align to TRBD1. There are 15 residues in the CDR3. V lost 1 base and J lost 7; bases outside the gene matches: 3. Germline CDR1 is MDHEN and CDR2 is SYDVKM. Looking up the rest from reference TRBV28 and TRBJ1-6 gives the full variable domain: DVKVTQSSRYLVKRTGEKVFLECVQDMDHENMFWYRQDPGLGLRLIYFSYDVKMKEKGDIPEGYSVSREKKERFSLILESASTNQTSMYLCASSLFRTGNSPLHFGNGTRLTVT.

V and J are TRBV14 and TRBJ2-3; 7 bases fit TRBD2. The CDR3 contains 15 residues. The V gene's germline CDR1 is SGHDN and CDR2 FVKESK. After removal of 3 bases from V and 7 bases from J, the junction contained 10 bases not matched to a gene. CDR3 bases: TGTGCCAGCAGCCATGGCGGGAGCCGCGCATATACGCAGTATTTT. Its protein is CASSHGGSRAYTQYF.

The chain couples TRBV29-1 to TRBJ2-3; D not certain. V lost 3 bases and J lost 2, with 6 bases in between. Per germline, CDR1 SQVTM and CDR2 ANQGSEA. This CDR3 comprises 12 residues. CDR3 in DNA: TGCAGCGTTGACCCAAACACAGATACGCAGTATTTT. This gives the protein CSVDPNTDTQYF.

V and J are TRBV5-8 and TRBJ2-2; D may be TRBD1 (6 bases). V lost 0 bases and J lost 2, with 14 bases in between. CDR1 is SGHTS, CDR2 YDEGEE, per germline. The CDR3 is 17 amino acids. Written as DNA, the CDR3 is TGTGCCAGCAGCTTGGAGGGACACTCCACTAACACCGGGGAGCTGTTTTTT. This encodes CASSLEGHSTNTGELFF.

V and J are TRBV9 and TRBJ1-5; 10 bases fit TRBD1. The CDR3 is made up of 15 amino acids. Germline assignment: CDR1 SGDLS and CDR2 YYNGEE. Unmatched junction bases numbered 7, after V lost 4 bases and J lost 6 bases. CDR3 in amino acids: CASSPGGQGFQPQHF. In DNA form, the CDR3 reads TGTGCCAGCAGCCCGGGGGGACAGGGGTTTCAGCCCCAGCATTTT. Full variable domain (missing parts from reference TRBV9 and TRBJ1-5): DSGVTQTPKHLITATGQRVTLRCSPRSGDLSVYWYQQSLDQGLQFLIQYYNGEERAKGNILERFSAQQFPDLHSELNLSSLELGDSALYFCASSPGGQGFQPQHFGDGTRLSIL.

This clone was recorded only once. This chain uses TRBV10-3 with TRBJ1-5; 7 bases fit TRBD1. V shed 8 bases and J 3 bases; nucleotides not matched to a gene: 4. CDR3 length equals 13 residues. In germline, CDR1 is ENHRY, CDR2 SYGVKD. The CDR3 protein is CAIGQGDNQPQHF. For the CDR3, the DNA is TGTGCCATCGGGCAGGGGGACAATCAGCCCCAGCATTTT.

The chain employs TRBV2 and TRBJ2-1; 13 nucleotides align to TRBD2. Germline lookup yields CDR1 SNHLY and CDR2 FYNNEI. With 7 bases clipped from V and 8 bases from J, the junction kept 8 bases outside the gene matches. CDR3 length: 15 amino acids. The CDR3 coding sequence is TGTGCCAGCAACTTACTAGCGGGAGGGTTCGATGAGCAGTTCTTC. Amino acids: CASNLLAGGFDEQFF.

The gene calls are TRBV30 and TRBJ2-1, with 10 nucleotides matching TRBD2. Losses at the gene ends were 2 bases for V and 7 bases for J; bases not matched to a gene: 5. Germline V gene sequence: CDR1 GTSNPN, CDR2 SVGIG (reference sequence). The CDR3 has 14 amino acids. The CDR3 region is CAWSPGLALNEQFF. The CDR3 DNA is TGTGCCTGGAGTCCGGGACTAGCGTTGAATGAGCAGTTCTTC.

The chain employs TRBV27 and TRBJ2-3, with D hard to call. The V end was cut by 0 bases, the J end by 6 bases, with 4 bases between. CDR1 is MNHEY, CDR2 SMNVEV, per germline (reference sequence). This CDR3 has 12 residues. The CDR3 nucleotides are TGTGCCAGCAGTTTATCGAGGGATACGCAGTATTTT. Its translation is CASSLSRDTQYF.

The rearrangement uses TRBV5-8 and TRBJ1-5; weak D call: TRBD1 (6 bases). Trimming removed 4 bases at V and 6 bases at J, with 17 bases between. The CDR3 spans 15 residues. CDR1 is SGHTS and CDR2 is YDEGEE in the germline V gene. The CDR3 reads CASSLGAGRIQPQHF. The CDR3 DNA is TGTGCCAGCAGCCTGGGGGCGGGGCGGATTCAGCCCCAGCATTTT.

The V gene is TRBV6-2 or TRBV6-3, the J gene TRBJ1-1, with 9 bases identical to TRBD1. The CDR3 spans 16 residues. V was pared by 5 bases and J by 0 bases, with 7 bases of the junction left unmatched. Germline values: CDR1 MNHEY, CDR2 SVGEGT. The DNA for the CDR3 is TGTGCCAGCAGTAAAGACCGGGACAGGGTGAACACTGAAGCTTTCTTT. Amino acids: CASSKDRDRVNTEAFF.

The chain couples TRBV13 to TRBJ1-3; TRBD1 matches at 9 bases. J was trimmed by 2 bases and V by 0 bases; bases with no gene match: 8. CDR3 size: 18 residues. CDR1 PRHDT and CDR2 FYEKMQ come from the germline V gene (reference sequence). This CDR3 is CASSLGTWDRVPGNTIYF. CDR3 DNA sequence: TGTGCCAGCAGCTTAGGGACCTGGGACAGGGTCCCTGGAAACACCATATATTTT.

The sample holds a few counts of this clone. The V call is TRBV7-2, the J call TRBJ1-1, with TRBD1 matching 9 bases. The CDR3 has 18 amino acids. The germline V gene encodes CDR1 SGHTA and CDR2 FQGNSA. V was pared by 1 base and J by 4 bases, with 13 bases of the junction left unmatched. The CDR3 region has the DNA TGTGCCAGCAGCTTAGGGGGCTACAGGGGGCGCAGGGGCACTGAAGCTTTCTTT. It yields the protein CASSLGGYRGRRGTEAFF.

V is TRBV7-6 and J is TRBJ1-4; 8 bases line up with TRBD1. The CDR3 loop spans 16 amino acids. Germline values: CDR1 SGHVS, CDR2 FNYEAQ. Unmatched junction bases numbered 15, after V lost 6 bases and J lost 9 bases. The CDR3 region has the DNA TGTGCCAGCAGTACGACCTCAGGGGGCGGACTTAAAAAACTGTTTTTT. Protein sequence: CASSTTSGGGLKKLFF.

V usage is TRBV7-2 and J usage is TRBJ2-1; 10 bases are shared with TRBD2. J was trimmed by 6 bases and V by 1 base; bases with no gene match: 0. CDR1 SGHTA and CDR2 FQGNSA come from the germline V gene. This CDR3 is 14 amino acids long. CDR3 DNA: TGTGCCAGCAGCTTAGGACTAGCGGGCAATGAGCAGTTCTTC. It encodes CASSLGLAGNEQFF.

This clone was observed once. This rearrangement joins TRBV19 to TRBJ1-3, with 10 bases fitting TRBD1. The ends lost 7 bases at V and 5 bases at J; junction bases unmatched: 8. Looked up from germline, CDR1 is LNHDA and CDR2 is SQIVND (reference sequence). This CDR3 region has 15 residues. CDR3 sequence reads: CASNDPGQGRNTIYF. The DNA of the CDR3 is TGTGCCAGTAATGACCCGGGACAGGGGAGAAACACCATATATTTT.

The gene calls are TRBV9 and TRBJ2-2; tentative D call: TRBD1 (5 bases). Trimming took 7 bases from V and 2 from J, leaving 12 bases between them. This CDR3 region has 14 residues. The germline V gene encodes CDR1 SGDLS and CDR2 YYNGEE. The CDR3 bases are TGTGCCAGCGCACGACAGCTCAACACCGGGGAGCTGTTTTTT. This sequence encodes CASARQLNTGELFF.